The present T cell receptor (beta chain) was sequenced within a study of T-cell memory formation after mild COVID-19. This clonotype was seen a few times. Employing constant-segment primers, 5'RACE generated TCR alpha and TCR beta cDNA libraries bearing sample barcodes and UMIs. TCRdb re-called the 5' RACE reads through MiXCR, storing one row per CDR3 protein. The data show fewer than 50,000 distinct CDR3 sequences, over 6.5% seen once. CDR3 length: 14 residues. CDR1 MNHEY and CDR2 SMNVEV come from the germline V gene (reference sequence). The V gene lost 2 bases and the J gene lost 2 bases, with 10 bases spanning the gap.

This TCR was recovered from an adult who had mild COVID-19 (a few samples of this study predate the infection). Cell type and time point are not known. The V and J genes are TRBV27 and TRBJ2-7; a weak D match, TRBD1 (6 bases). The material sequenced was PBMCs or a T cell subset sorted from them (not recorded which). The CDR3 DNA follows: TGTGCCAGCAGTTTACCGGACAGTACCTACGAGCAGTACTTC. As protein: CASSLPDSTYEQYF.